This T cell receptor (beta chain) was obtained from a study of neurological immune-mediated disorders. Study-wide points: Sharing of CDR3 amino acid sequences among expanded clones across subjects was absent, suggesting private repertoires in all groups.

Each sequencing run yielded over 160 million TCR-beta sequences from 15-18 subjects. TCRdb recomputed calls from the 5' RACE reads with MiXCR, one row per CDR3 protein. The top ten clones hold roughly two fifths of a sample with 13,000 to 15,000 distinct CDR3 sequences, roughly 13% of them seen once. In this sample, this clonotype turned up many times. Its cognate antigen is unknown. The germline V gene has CDR1 SGHRS and CDR2 YFSETQ. This CDR3 has 13 residues. V lost 2 bases and J 0 bases, leaving 5 bases between the germline ends. Around 900,000 sorted CD4+ or CD8+ T cells made each library. The chain has TRBV5-1 and TRBJ1-2; no definite D call. This clonotype was sampled from a female donor with HTLV-1-associated myelopathy (HAM/TSP). Sequenced material: CD8+ T cells from blood. CDR3 DNA sequence: TGCGCCAGCAGCTTCGGGGCTAACTATGGCTACACCTTC. Its translation: CASSFGANYGYTF.